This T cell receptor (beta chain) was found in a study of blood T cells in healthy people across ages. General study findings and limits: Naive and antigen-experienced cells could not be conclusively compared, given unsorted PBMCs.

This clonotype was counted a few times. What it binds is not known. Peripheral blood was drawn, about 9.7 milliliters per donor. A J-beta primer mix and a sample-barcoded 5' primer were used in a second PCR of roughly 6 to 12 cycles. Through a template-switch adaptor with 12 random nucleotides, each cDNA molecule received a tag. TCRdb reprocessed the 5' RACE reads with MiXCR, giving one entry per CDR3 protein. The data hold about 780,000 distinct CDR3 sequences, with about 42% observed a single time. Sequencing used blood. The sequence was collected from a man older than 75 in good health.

The CDR3 reads CASSQDWANSYEQYF. As DNA, the CDR3 is TGTGCCAGCAGCCAAGATTGGGCGAATAGCTACGAGCAGTACTTC. This sequence joins TRBV3-1 and TRBJ2-7; D ambiguous. Germline lookup yields CDR1 LGHDT and CDR2 YNNKEL (reference sequence). V gave up 0 bases and J gave up 3 bases, with 12 bases separating them. This CDR3 has 15 amino acids.